This T cell receptor beta chain was identified in a study of CD8+ T cells in alopecia areata. cDNA reverse transcribed from extracted RNA served as the sequencing template. Assay: immunoSEQ multiplex PCR; the TCRdb copy retains only in-frame clones and omits some. Of 150,000 to 200,000 clones listed, around 50% are singletons. Trimming took 4 bases from V and 8 from J; bases not matched to a gene: 12. CDR3 length equals 15 residues. Per the germline V gene, CDR1 is SQVTM and CDR2 is ANQGSEA. Individuals with alopecia areata gave both lesional scalp punch biopsies and peripheral blood for collection. This chain uses TRBV29-1 with TRBJ2-1; TRBD1 agrees at 9 bases. The TCR comes from a human donor with alopecia areata. The specimen comprised CD4+ T cells sorted from blood, sampled at week 0. CDR3 coding DNA: TGCAGCGTTGCGGTGGGACAGGGACTACACTATGAGCAGTTCTTC. Translated: CSVAVGQGLHYEQFF.